This record covers a single TCR beta chain. The antigen is unknown. The sample is drawn from a study of T-cell memory formation after mild COVID-19. About the study: Across donors, TCR clusters were largely donor specific.

The CDR3 sequence is 14 residues long. The V gene's germline CDR1 is SNHLY and CDR2 FYNNEI. V lost 6 bases and J 2 bases, leaving 14 bases between the germline ends. Study-wide results and limits: Still unconfirmed is whether the second-wave clones peaking on day 37 recognized SARS-CoV-2. Clones shrinking from day 15 to 85 showed even CD4/CD8 mixes; later expanders tilted CD4+.

5'RACE with constant-segment primers yielded barcoded, UMI-tagged TCR alpha and TCR beta cDNA libraries. Each CDR3 protein gets one entry after TCRdb re-called the 5' RACE reads with MiXCR. The table records some 490,000 distinct CDR3 sequences, 15% to 20% of them present only once. The chain employs TRBV2 and TRBJ2-7; the D gene is possibly TRBD1 (5 bases). The sample comprised PBMCs or a T cell subset sorted from them (not recorded which). This receptor was identified in an adult woman who had mild COVID-19 (a few samples of this study predate the infection). Cell type and time point are not known. The CDR3 region has the DNA TGTGCCAGCAGGGGCTGGACAAGAACCTACGAGCAGTACTTC. Residues: CASRGWTRTYEQYF.